A single sample gave rise to the 20 T cell receptor beta chains below, sequenced in a study of T cells in Graves' hyperthyroidism and ophthalmopathy. What was amplified from RNA transcripts were TCR beta CDR3 regions. TCR CDR3 regions were first amplified by RT-PCR with HTBI primers. From the multiplex PCR reads, TCRdb called clonotypes with MiXCR, one entry per CDR3 protein. The repertoire holds roughly 99,000 distinct CDR3 sequences, with roughly 15% as singletons. The specimen was blood. The source is a woman between 45 and 65 years old with Graves' hyperthyroidism.

This clonotype was seen many times. The gene calls are TRBV12-3 or TRBV12-4 and TRBJ1-5; D gene uncertain. This CDR3 is 15 amino acids long. V lost 4 bases and J lost 0, with 10 bases in between. CDR3: CASSSALNSNQPQHF. CDR3 nucleotide sequence: TGTGCCAGCAGTTCGGCCCTAAATAGCAATCAGCCCCAGCATTTT.

This clonotype was counted many times. V and J are TRBV20-1 and TRBJ1-4; unclear D gene. The CDR3 consists of 14 residues. V was trimmed by 3 bases and J by 7 bases, leaving 15 bases between them. CDR1 is DFQATT and CDR2 is SNEGSKA in the germline V gene (reference sequence). The CDR3 DNA follows: TGCAGTGCTAGCCTCGGTATGGCCAGTGAAAAACTGTTTTTT. Residues: CSASLGMASEKLFF.

This clonotype was seen ten or more times. J is TRBJ1-5 and V is TRBV11-2; D uncertain. The V end was cut by 1 base, the J end by 7 bases, with 14 bases between. The CDR3 totals 15 residues. In germline, CDR1 is SGHAT, CDR2 FQNNGV. CDR3 sequence reads: CASSLGHQDGQPQHF. Here the CDR3 DNA reads TGTGCCAGCAGCTTAGGGCATCAGGATGGCCAGCCCCAGCATTTT.

This clonotype was seen many times. The chain is built from TRBV20-1 and TRBJ2-1; TRBD2 aligns across 8 bases. The CDR3 has 13 residues. Per the germline V gene, CDR1 is DFQATT and CDR2 is SNEGSKA (reference sequence). The trim removed 5 bases at V and 7 bases at J, leaving 7 bases unmatched. CDR3: CSAQIAGINEQFF. Written as DNA, the CDR3 is TGCAGTGCTCAGATAGCGGGAATAAATGAGCAGTTCTTC.

This clonotype has ten or more counts. The V call is TRBV7-9, the J call TRBJ2-7; tentative D call: TRBD2 (6 bases). Trimming took off 4 bases at V and 3 bases at J, with 10 bases between the two ends. The CDR3 covers 13 residues. Germline V gives CDR1 SEHNR, CDR2 FQNEAQ (reference sequence). The CDR3 loop reads CASSSSGGYEQYV. The CDR3 DNA reads TGTGCCAGCAGCTCCTCCGGGGGCTACGAGCAGTACGTC.

This clonotype was observed a few times. A single base separates this from a much larger clone, so it may be a read error. The chain employs TRBV6-5 and TRBJ1-4, with D possibly TRBD1 on 6 matching bases. CDR1 and CDR2 from the germline V gene are MNHEY and SVGAGI. This CDR3 contains 14 residues. Here the CDR3 DNA reads TGTGCCAGCAGTTACGTGGGGGCTAATGAAAAACCGTTTTTT. The encoded protein is CASSYVGANEKPFF.

This clonotype was seen at least ten times. The J gene is TRBJ1-2, the V gene TRBV18; 8 nucleotides align to TRBD1. The CDR3 consists of 14 residues. V shed 3 bases and J 5 bases; nucleotides not matched to a gene: 5. Per germline, CDR1 KGHSH and CDR2 LQKENI. The CDR3 region has the DNA TGTGCCAGCTCACCTGGACAGGGTGATTATGGCTACACCTTC. The encoded protein is CASSPGQGDYGYTF.

This clonotype was recorded a few times. CDR3 sequence reads: CASTDLTGRQPQHF. CDR3 bases: TGTGCCAGTACCGATTTGACAGGGCGTCAGCCCCAGCATTTT. The chain recombines TRBV19 with TRBJ1-5; 7 bases are a match to TRBD1. Trimming at V came to 7 bases and at J to 6 bases, leaving 9 bases not matched to a gene. Germline lookup yields CDR1 LNHDA and CDR2 SQIVND (reference sequence). The CDR3 is made up of 14 amino acids. Drawing the rest from reference TRBV19 and TRBJ1-5, the complete variable domain is DGGITQSPKYLFRKEGQNVTLSCEQNLNHDAMYWYRQDPGQGLRLIYYSQIVNDFQKGDIAEGYSVSREKKESFPLTVTSAQKNPTAFYLCASTDLTGRQPQHFGDGTRLSIL.

The chain is built from TRBV20-1 and TRBJ1-2, with D uncertain. Trimming stripped 3 bases from V and 3 bases from J, with 8 bases between. Germline V lookup: CDR1 DFQATT, CDR2 SNEGSKA (reference sequence). This CDR3 has 12 residues. CDR3 amino acids: CSASLGDYGYTF. CDR3 sequence (DNA): TGCAGTGCTAGTTTAGGAGACTATGGCTACACCTTC.

Note on this clonotype: The junction departs from the called germline gene at one end, perhaps through a read error. The DNA for the CDR3 is TGTGCCAGCAGCTTGAAGGGTGGTAGCACAGATACGCAGTATTTT. It yields the protein CASSLKGGSTDTQYF. The V call is TRBV5-1, the J call TRBJ2-3; D uncertain. This CDR3 has 15 amino acids. Germline CDR1 reads SGHRS; CDR2 reads YFSETQ.

This clonotype was observed many times. CDR3 in DNA: TGTGCCACCTCTGTAGTTGACAGGGGCCACGAGCAGTACTTC. Its protein product is CATSVVDRGHEQYF. The J gene is TRBJ2-7, the V gene TRBV28; 8 positions match TRBD1. There are 14 residues in the CDR3. Germline V gives CDR1 MDHEN, CDR2 SYDVKM. V shed 10 bases and J 5 bases; nucleotides not matched to a gene: 13.

Only one count was recorded for this clonotype. The V call is TRBV20-1, the J call TRBJ1-1; perhaps TRBD1 as D (5 bases). The germline V and J ends were trimmed by 5 bases and 1 base, with 14 bases remaining between them. Germline V gene lookup returns CDR1 DFQATT and CDR2 SNEGSKA (reference sequence). The CDR3 has 14 residues. The DNA of the CDR3 is TGCAGTGCTGGCAGGGACGGGGCGAACACTGAAGCTTTCTTT. Amino acids: CSAGRDGANTEAFF.

This clonotype was observed many times. V gene TRBV11-3 combines with J gene TRBJ2-1, with 7 bases lining up with TRBD2. CDR3 length: 15 residues. Germline values: CDR1 SGHNT, CDR2 YENEEA. Unmatched junction bases numbered 10, after V lost 5 bases and J lost 6 bases. CDR3 sequence: CASSPTAGSINEQFF. The CDR3 nucleotides are TGTGCCAGCAGCCCCACAGCGGGGAGTATCAATGAGCAGTTCTTC. Together with reference TRBV11-3 and TRBJ2-1, the CDR3 gives the full variable domain: EAGVVQSPRYKIIEKKQPVAFWCNPISGHNTLYWYLQNLGQGPELLIRYENEEAVDDSQLPKDRFSAERLKGVDSTLKIQPAELGDSAVYLCASSPTAGSINEQFFGPGTRLTVL.

This clonotype was seen repeatedly, ten times or more. DNA of the CDR3: TGTGCCAGCAGTTTATTCTTCGGAACAGTTGTAGCTTTCTTT. Amino acids: CASSLFFGTVVAFF. This chain joins TRBV27 and TRBJ1-1; D gene ambiguous. The V end lost 1 base, the J end lost 10 bases, and 16 bases lay between the germline ends. Germline CDR1 is MNHEY and CDR2 is SMNVEV (reference sequence). The CDR3 consists of 14 residues.

Ten or more counts support this clonotype. The chain links TRBV28 to TRBJ2-4; TRBD2 might be the D (6 bases). Per the germline V gene, CDR1 is MDHEN and CDR2 is SYDVKM. Trimming pared 8 bases from V and 2 bases from J, leaving 19 bases between. This CDR3 contains 16 residues. The CDR3 here is CASLSGGVVSKNIQYF. CDR3 in DNA: TGTGCCAGCTTATCGGGCGGGGTGGTATCCAAAAACATTCAGTACTTC.

Many counts were recorded for this clonotype. This chain joins TRBV28 and TRBJ1-4, with 8 bases matching TRBD1. Trimming cost V 7 bases and J 8 bases; bases outside gene matches: 15. The CDR3 is 16 amino acids. In germline, CDR1 is MDHEN, CDR2 SYDVKM. The DNA of the CDR3 is TGTGCCAGCACTCGTCTACCGGGACAGGCGGGGGAAAAACTGTTTTTT. Translation gives CASTRLPGQAGEKLFF.

This chain links TRBV7-3 with TRBJ1-4, with D uncertain. The CDR3 is 12 residues long. Trimming left V 2 bases short and J 7 bases short, with 5 bases between. Germline V gives CDR1 SGHTA, CDR2 FQGTGA. The CDR3 coding sequence is TGTGCCAGCAGCTTAGCGTTTGAAAAACTGTTTTTT. Residues: CASSLAFEKLFF. Filled out from reference TRBV7-3 and TRBJ1-4, the complete variable domain reads GAGVSQTPSNKVTEKGKYVELRCDPISGHTALYWYRQSLGQGPEFLIYFQGTGAADDSGLPNDRFFAVRPEGSVSTLKIQRTERGDSAVYLCASSLAFEKLFFGSGTQLSVL.

This clonotype was seen repeatedly, ten times or more. The chain joins TRBV20-1 to TRBJ2-3; the D is unclear. Trimming shortened V by 6 bases and J by 9 bases, and 16 bases separated the two germline ends. In germline, CDR1 is DFQATT, CDR2 SNEGSKA (reference sequence). The CDR3 runs 12 residues. CDR3 sequence reads: CSAIKVLGTQYF. CDR3 nucleotides: TGCAGTGCCATCAAGGTCCTTGGGACGCAGTATTTT.

This clonotype was found many times. Its ends do not fully match the called genes, so a read error is possible. The V and J genes are TRBV5-1 and TRBJ2-1, with 15 bases identical to TRBD2. The CDR3 is made up of 15 amino acids. Germline values: CDR1 SGHRS, CDR2 YFSETQ. This CDR3 reads CASSLGLAGGNEQFF. CDR3 DNA: TGTGCCAGCAGCTTGGGACTAGCGGGAGGAAATGAGCAGTTCTTC.

This clonotype has a count of ten or more. The chain joins TRBV27 to TRBJ2-7, with TRBD2 matching 9 bases. Trimming removed 6 bases from V and 1 base from J; junction bases left unmatched: 7. Germline V gives CDR1 MNHEY, CDR2 SMNVEV (reference sequence). CDR3 length: 15 residues. This CDR3 reads CASSPKTSGSYEQYF. The CDR3 nucleotides are TGTGCCAGCAGCCCAAAGACTAGCGGATCCTACGAGCAGTACTTC.